This T cell receptor (beta chain) was retrieved from a study of T cells after yellow fever vaccination. About the study: In the case of low-cell-number fractions, SMART-Seq v4 Ultra Low Input was used for preparation. Study outcomes and limitations: Clonotypes appearing in both CD4 and CD8 compartments existed, and their share was small. Highly abundant clonotypes carried over from the bulk population could end up in FACS-sorted repertoires as contaminants.

This clonotype was counted only a few times. What it recognizes is unknown. 5'RACE template switching produced TCR cDNA carrying a universal primer site and UMIs. TCRdb re-analysed the 5' RACE reads in MiXCR, keeping a single row per CDR3 protein. This sample has around 180,000 distinct CDR3 sequences; roughly 6.2% occur once, and the top ten carry under 3%. The V end was cut by 6 bases, the J end by 5 bases, with 16 bases between. The CDR3 has 14 residues. Per the germline V gene, CDR1 is MGHRA and CDR2 is YSYEKL. The starting material was CD4+ T cells sorted from PBMCs, obtained on the day of the first yellow fever vaccination. The chain has TRBV4-1 and TRBJ1-2; D is unresolved. This TCR was sampled from a man aged 18 to 29 who received the YFV17D yellow fever vaccine. The CDR3 DNA is TGCGCCAGCAGTCCCGGTGGAGGACCTTATGGCTACACCTTC. Its translation: CASSPGGGPYGYTF.